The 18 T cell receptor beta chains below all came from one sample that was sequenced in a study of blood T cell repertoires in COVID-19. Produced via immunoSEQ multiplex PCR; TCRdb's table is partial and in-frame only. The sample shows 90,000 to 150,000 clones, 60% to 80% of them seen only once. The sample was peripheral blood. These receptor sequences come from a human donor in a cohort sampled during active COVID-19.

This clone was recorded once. CDR3 residues: CATSARGTSTDTQYF. The DNA for the CDR3 is TGTGCCACCAGCGCGAGGGGGACAAGCACAGATACGCAGTATTTT. The rearrangement links TRBV24-1 to TRBJ2-3, with D maybe TRBD1 (6 bases). V was pared by 7 bases and J by 0 bases, with 13 bases between. CDR3 length: 15 amino acids. Germline assignment: CDR1 KGHDR and CDR2 SFDVKD.

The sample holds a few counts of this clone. The CDR3 region has the DNA TGTGCCAGTAGTCCTTGGACAGGGAGGAACACTGAAGCTTTCTTT. Residues: CASSPWTGRNTEAFF. The V gene is TRBV19, the J gene TRBJ1-1, with 8 bases fitting TRBD1. The CDR3 covers 15 residues. V was clipped by 5 bases and J by 1 base; unmatched bases: 6. The germline V gene encodes CDR1 LNHDA and CDR2 SQIVND (reference sequence).

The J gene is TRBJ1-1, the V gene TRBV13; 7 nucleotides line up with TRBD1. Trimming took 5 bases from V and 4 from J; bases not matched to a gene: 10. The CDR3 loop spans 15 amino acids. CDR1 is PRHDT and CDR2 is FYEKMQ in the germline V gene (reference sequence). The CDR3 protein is CASSARQGVATEAFF. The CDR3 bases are TGTGCCAGCAGCGCGAGACAGGGCGTTGCCACTGAAGCTTTCTTT.

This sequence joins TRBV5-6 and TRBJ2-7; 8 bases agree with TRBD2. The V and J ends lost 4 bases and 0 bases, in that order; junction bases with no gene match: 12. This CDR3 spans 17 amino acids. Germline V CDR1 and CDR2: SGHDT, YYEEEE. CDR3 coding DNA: TGTGCCAGCAGCCCGGGGGGGAAGGACAGTAGCTCCTACGAGCAGTACTTC. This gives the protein CASSPGGKDSSSYEQYF.

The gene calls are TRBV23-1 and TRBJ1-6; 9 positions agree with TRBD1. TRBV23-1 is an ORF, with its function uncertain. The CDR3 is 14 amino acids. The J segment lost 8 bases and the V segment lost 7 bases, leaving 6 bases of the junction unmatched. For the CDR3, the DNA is TGCGCCAGCACTCAGGACAGGGGAGATTCACCCCTCCACTTT. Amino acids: CASTQDRGDSPLHF.

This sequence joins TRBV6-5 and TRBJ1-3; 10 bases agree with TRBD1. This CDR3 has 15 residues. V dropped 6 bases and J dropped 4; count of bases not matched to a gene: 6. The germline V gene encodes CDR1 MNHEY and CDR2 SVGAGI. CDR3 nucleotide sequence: TGTGCCAGCAGGACAGGGGGCGCGGAAGGAAACACCATATATTTT. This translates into CASRTGGAEGNTIYF.

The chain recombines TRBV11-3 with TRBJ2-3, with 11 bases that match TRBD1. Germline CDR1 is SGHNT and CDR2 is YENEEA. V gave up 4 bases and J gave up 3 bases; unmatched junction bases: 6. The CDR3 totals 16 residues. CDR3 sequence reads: CASSSRGTGGTDTQYF. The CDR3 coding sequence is TGTGCCAGCAGCTCGCGCGGGACAGGGGGTACAGATACGCAGTATTTT.

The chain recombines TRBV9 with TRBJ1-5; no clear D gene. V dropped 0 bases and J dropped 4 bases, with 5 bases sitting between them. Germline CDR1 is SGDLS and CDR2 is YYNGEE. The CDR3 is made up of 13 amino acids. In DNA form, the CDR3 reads TGTGCCAGCAGCGTAGGGGCTAATCAGCCCCAGCATTTT. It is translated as CASSVGANQPQHF.

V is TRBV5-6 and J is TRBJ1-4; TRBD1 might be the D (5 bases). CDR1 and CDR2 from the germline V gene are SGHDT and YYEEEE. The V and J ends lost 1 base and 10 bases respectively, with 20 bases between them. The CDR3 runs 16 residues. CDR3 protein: CASSLMGLGVEGKLFF. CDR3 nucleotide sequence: TGTGCCAGCAGCTTGATGGGACTAGGGGTGGAAGGAAAACTGTTTTTT. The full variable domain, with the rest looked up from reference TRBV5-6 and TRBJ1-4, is DAGVTQSPTHLIKTRGQQVTLRCSPKSGHDTVSWYQQALGQGPQFIFQYYEEEERQRGNFPDRFSGHQFPNYSSELNVNALLLGDSALYLCASSLMGLGVEGKLFFGSGTQLSVL.

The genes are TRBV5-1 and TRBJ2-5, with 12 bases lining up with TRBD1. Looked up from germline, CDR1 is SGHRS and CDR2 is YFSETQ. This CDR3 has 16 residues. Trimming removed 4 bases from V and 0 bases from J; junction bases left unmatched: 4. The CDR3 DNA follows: TGCGCCAGCAGCCCGGGGACAGGGGGCTACCAAGAGACCCAGTACTTC. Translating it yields CASSPGTGGYQETQYF.

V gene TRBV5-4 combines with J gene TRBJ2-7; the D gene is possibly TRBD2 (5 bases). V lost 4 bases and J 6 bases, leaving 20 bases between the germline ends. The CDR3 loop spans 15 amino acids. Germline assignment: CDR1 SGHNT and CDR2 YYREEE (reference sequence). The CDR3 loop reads CASSEARTAVGEQYF. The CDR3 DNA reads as TGTGCCAGCAGCGAGGCTAGGACTGCGGTGGGCGAGCAGTACTTC.

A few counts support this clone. The CDR3 DNA follows: TGTGCCAGCACCGGACAGGGGATGAACACTGAAGCTTTCTTT. Translated: CASTGQGMNTEAFF. V is TRBV19 and J is TRBJ1-1; TRBD1 matches 9 bases. CDR3 length: 14 amino acids. J lost 0 bases, V lost 9 bases, and 5 bases had no gene match. The germline gives CDR1 LNHDA, CDR2 SQIVND (reference sequence).

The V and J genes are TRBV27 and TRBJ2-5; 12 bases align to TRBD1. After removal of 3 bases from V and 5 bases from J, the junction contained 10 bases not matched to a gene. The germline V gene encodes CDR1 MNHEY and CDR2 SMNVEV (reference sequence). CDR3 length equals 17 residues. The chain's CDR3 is CASSFQGQGAQGETQYF. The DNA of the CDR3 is TGTGCCAGCAGTTTTCAGGGACAGGGGGCCCAAGGGGAGACCCAGTACTTC.

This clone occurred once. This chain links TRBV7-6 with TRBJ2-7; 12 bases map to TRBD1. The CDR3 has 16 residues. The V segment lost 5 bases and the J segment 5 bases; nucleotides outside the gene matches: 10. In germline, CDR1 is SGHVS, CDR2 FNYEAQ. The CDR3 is CASSLPGQGALDEQYF. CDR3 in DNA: TGTGCCAGCAGCCTCCCGGGACAGGGGGCCTTAGACGAGCAGTACTTC.

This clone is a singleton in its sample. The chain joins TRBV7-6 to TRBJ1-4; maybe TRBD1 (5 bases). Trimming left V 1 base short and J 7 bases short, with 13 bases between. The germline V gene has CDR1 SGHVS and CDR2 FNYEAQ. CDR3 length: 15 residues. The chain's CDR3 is CASSLGRRGVEKLFF. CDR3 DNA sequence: TGTGCCAGCAGCTTAGGGAGACGGGGGGTTGAAAAACTGTTTTTT.

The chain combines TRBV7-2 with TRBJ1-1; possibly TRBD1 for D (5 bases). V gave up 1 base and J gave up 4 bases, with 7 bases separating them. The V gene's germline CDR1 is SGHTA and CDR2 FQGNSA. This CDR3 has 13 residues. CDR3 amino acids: CASSLVGLTEAFF. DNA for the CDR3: TGTGCCAGCAGCTTAGTGGGGCTCACTGAAGCTTTCTTT.

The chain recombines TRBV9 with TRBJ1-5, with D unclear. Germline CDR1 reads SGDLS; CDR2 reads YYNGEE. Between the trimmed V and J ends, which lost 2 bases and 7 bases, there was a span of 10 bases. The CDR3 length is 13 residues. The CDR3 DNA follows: TGTGCCAGCAGCGTGGCAGGAGGACAGCCCCAGCATTTT. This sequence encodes CASSVAGGQPQHF.

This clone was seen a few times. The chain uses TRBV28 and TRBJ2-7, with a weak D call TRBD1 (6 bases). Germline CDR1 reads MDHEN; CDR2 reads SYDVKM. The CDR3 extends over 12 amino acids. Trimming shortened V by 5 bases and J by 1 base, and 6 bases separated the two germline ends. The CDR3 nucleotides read TGTGCCAGCAGTACAGGGTCCTACGAGCAGTACTTC. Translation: CASSTGSYEQYF.